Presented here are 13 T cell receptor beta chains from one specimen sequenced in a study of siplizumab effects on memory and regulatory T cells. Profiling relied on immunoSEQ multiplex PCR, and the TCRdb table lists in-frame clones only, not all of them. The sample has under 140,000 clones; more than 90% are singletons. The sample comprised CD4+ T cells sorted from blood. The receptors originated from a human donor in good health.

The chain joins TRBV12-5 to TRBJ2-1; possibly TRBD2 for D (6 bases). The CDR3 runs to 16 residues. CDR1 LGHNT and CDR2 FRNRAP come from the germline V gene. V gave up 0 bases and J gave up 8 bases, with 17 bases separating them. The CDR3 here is CASGLVGTRIGDEQFF. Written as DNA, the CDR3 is TGTGCTAGTGGTTTGGTAGGGACTCGCATCGGGGATGAGCAGTTCTTC.

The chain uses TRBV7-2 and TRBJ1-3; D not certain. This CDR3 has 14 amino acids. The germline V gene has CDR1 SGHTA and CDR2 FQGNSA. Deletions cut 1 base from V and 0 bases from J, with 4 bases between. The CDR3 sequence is CASSLGTSGNTIYF. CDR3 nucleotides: TGTGCCAGCAGCTTAGGGACCTCTGGAAACACCATATATTTT.

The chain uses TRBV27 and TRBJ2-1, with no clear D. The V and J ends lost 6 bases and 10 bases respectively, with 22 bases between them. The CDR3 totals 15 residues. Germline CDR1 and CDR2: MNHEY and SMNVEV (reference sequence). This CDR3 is CASRASLVPEIEQFF. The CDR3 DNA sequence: TGTGCCAGCAGGGCGAGCTTGGTGCCCGAGATCGAGCAGTTCTTC.

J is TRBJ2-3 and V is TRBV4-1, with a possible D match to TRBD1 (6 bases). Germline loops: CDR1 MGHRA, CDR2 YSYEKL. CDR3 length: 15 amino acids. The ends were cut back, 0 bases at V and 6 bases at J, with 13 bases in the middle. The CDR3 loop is CASSQEGARADTQYF. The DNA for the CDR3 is TGCGCCAGCAGCCAAGAGGGGGCGCGGGCCGATACGCAGTATTTT.

CDR3 in DNA: TGTGCCATCAGTGGGCGCGAGGCCACGGCTGAAGCTTTCTTT. Protein: CAISGREATAEAFF. V is TRBV10-3 and J is TRBJ1-1; unclear D gene. The germline V gene encodes CDR1 ENHRY and CDR2 SYGVKD. The CDR3 totals 14 residues. Trimming cost V 4 bases and J 6 bases, with 15 bases left between them.

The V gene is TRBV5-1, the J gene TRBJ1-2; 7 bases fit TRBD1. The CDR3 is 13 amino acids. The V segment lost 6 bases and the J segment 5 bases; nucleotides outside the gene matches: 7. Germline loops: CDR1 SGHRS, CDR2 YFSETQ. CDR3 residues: CASTPQGEYGYTF. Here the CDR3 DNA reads TGCGCCAGCACACCCCAGGGGGAATATGGCTACACCTTC.

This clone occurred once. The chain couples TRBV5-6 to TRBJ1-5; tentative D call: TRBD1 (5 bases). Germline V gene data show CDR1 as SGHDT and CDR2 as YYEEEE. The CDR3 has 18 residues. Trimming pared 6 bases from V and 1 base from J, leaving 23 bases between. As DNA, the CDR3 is TGTGCCAGCACATCCTCCCTCGGAGGACACCCAAGCAATCAGCCCCAGCATTTT. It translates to CASTSSLGGHPSNQPQHF.

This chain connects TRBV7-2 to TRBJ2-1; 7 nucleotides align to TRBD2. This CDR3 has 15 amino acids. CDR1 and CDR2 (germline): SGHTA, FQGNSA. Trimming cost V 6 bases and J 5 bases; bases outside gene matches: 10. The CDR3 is CASSPPTGGDNEQFF. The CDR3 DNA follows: TGTGCCAGCAGTCCACCCACTGGGGGGGACAATGAGCAGTTCTTC.

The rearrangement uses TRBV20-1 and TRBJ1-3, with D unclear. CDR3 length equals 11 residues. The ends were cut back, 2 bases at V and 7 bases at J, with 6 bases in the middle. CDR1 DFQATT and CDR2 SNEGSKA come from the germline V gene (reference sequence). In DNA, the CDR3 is TGCAGTGCTAGACAACAGAACACCATATATTTT. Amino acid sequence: CSARQQNTIYF.

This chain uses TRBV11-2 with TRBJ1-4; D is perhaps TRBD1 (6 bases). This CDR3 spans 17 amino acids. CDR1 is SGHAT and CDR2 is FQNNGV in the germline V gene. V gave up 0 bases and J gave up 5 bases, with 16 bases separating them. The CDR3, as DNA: TGTGCCAGCAGCTTAGACCCTTGGCAGGGGAGAAATGAAAAACTGTTTTTT. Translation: CASSLDPWQGRNEKLFF.

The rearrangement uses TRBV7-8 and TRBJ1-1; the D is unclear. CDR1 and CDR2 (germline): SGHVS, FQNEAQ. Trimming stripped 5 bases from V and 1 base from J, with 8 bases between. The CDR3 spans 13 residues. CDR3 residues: CASSPGPNTEAFF. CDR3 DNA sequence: TGTGCCAGCAGCCCCGGCCCGAACACTGAAGCTTTCTTT.

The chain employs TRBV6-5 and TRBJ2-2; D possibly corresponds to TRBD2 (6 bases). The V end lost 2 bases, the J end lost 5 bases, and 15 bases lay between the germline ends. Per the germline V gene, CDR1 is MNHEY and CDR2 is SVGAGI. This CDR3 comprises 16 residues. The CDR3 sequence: CASSYTSGVETGELFF. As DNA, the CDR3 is TGTGCCAGCAGTTACACTTCGGGGGTAGAGACCGGGGAGCTGTTTTTT.

The CDR3 reads CASSPSLGQAYEQYF. DNA of the CDR3: TGTGCCAGCAGCCCATCTCTCGGACAGGCTTACGAGCAGTACTTC. The chain carries TRBV6-5 and TRBJ2-7, with 7 bases fitting TRBD1. Germline CDR1 MNHEY, CDR2 SVGAGI. This CDR3 has 15 residues. Unmatched junction bases numbered 12, after V lost 6 bases and J lost 4 bases.